This T cell receptor (beta chain) derives from a study of identical twins. Among all donors, each was a healthy Caucasian. Notes on this clonotype: The antigen is unknown.

It was template switching that added a universal primer site, and there were unique molecular identifiers on the cDNA. MiXCR, applied by TCRdb to the 5' RACE reads, yields one record per CDR3 protein. The table records approximately 490,000 distinct CDR3 sequences, approximately 20% of them present only once. Overall study results and limits: Beta out-of-frame sequences showed weaker excess sharing between twins.

A further study also used this sample, focusing on yellow fever vaccine responses in identical twins.

Sequencing was performed on CD4+ T cells sorted from blood. The clonotype was recovered from a young woman in good health.

The CDR3 coding sequence is TGTGCCAGTAGAGTGAACACCGGGGAGCTGTTTTTT. Protein: CASRVNTGELFF. This chain links TRBV19 with TRBJ2-2, with D hard to call. This CDR3 has 12 amino acids. Germline loops: CDR1 LNHDA, CDR2 SQIVND (reference sequence). Trimming stripped 6 bases from V and 1 base from J, with 3 bases between.